What follows is one TCR beta chain and its context. Its antigen is currently unknown. Both 60 Vbeta primers and 13 Jbeta primers went into the PCR. Using immunoSEQ multiplex PCR, the repertoire was profiled, and TCRdb retains in-frame clones only, with some absent. The sample includes tens of thousands of clones, around 74% of them seen just once. The data were taken from a study of cytomegalovirus exposure and HLA in healthy donors. Study-wide findings and caveats: Common viral pathogens (according to a later analysis) appeared linked to several of the most significant clusters. Later on, a genetic analysis was performed. It linked a missense variant in DCLRE1C with V- and J-gene trimming of TCR beta. Prior analysis indicated that the majority of TCR beta V segments exhibited productivity approximately 87% or approximately 30% of the time.

Trimming cost V 4 bases and J 0 bases, with 15 bases left between them. Germline V gene sequence: CDR1 LNHDA, CDR2 SQIVND (reference sequence). CDR3 size: 16 residues. The specimen sequenced was PBMCs. The chain combines TRBV19 with TRBJ1-1; TRBD1 might be the D (6 bases). The receptor comes from a man between 25 and 39 years old in good health and CMV-seropositive. The CDR3 DNA is TGTGCCAGTAGTACTGGGACTAGGGGGATGAACACTGAAGCTTTCTTT. Translation gives CASSTGTRGMNTEAFF. The variable domain in full, with the rest retrieved from reference TRBV19 and TRBJ1-1, is DGGITQSPKYLFRKEGQNVTLSCEQNLNHDAMYWYRQDPGQGLRLIYYSQIVNDFQKGDIAEGYSVSREKKESFPLTVTSAQKNPTAFYLCASSTGTRGMNTEAFFGQGTRLTVV.